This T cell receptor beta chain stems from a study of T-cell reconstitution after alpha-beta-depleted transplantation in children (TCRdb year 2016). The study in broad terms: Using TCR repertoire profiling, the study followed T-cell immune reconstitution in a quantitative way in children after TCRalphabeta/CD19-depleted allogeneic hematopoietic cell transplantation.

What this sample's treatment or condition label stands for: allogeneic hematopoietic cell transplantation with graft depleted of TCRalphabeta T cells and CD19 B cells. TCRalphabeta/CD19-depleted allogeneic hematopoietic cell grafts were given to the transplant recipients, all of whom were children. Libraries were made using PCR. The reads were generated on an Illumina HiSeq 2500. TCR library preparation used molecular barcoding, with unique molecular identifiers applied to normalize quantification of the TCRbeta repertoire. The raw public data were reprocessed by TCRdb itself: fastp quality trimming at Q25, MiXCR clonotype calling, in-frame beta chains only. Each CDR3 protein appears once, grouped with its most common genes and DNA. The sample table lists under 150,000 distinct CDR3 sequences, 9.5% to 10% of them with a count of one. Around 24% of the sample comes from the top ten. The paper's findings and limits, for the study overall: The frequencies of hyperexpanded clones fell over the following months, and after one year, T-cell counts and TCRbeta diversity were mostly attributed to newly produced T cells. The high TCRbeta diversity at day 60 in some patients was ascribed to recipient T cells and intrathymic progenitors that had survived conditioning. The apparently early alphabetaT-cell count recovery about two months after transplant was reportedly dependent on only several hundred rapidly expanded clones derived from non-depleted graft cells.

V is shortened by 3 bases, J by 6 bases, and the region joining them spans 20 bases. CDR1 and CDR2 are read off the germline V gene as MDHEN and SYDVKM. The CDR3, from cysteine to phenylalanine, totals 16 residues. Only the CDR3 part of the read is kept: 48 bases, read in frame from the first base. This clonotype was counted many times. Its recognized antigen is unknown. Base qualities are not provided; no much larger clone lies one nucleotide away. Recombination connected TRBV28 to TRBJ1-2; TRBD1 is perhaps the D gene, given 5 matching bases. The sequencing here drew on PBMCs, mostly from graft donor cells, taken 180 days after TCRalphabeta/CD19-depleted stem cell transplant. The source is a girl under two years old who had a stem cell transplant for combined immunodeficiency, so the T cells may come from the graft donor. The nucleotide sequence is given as TGTGCCAGCAGTTTCCCCTCCCCAGGGCGGGGAAATGGCTACACCTTC. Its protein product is CASSFPSPGRGNGYTF.